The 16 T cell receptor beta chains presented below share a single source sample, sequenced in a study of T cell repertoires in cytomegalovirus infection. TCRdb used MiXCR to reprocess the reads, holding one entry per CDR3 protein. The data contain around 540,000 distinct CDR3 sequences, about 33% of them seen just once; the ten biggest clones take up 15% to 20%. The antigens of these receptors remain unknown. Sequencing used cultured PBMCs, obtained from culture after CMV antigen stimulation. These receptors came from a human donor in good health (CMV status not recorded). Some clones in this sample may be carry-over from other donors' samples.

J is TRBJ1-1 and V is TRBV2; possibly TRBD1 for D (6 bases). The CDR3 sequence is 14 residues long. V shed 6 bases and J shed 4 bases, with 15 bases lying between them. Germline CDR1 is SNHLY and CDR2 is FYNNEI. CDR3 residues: CASRGQPQGTEAFF. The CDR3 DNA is TGTGCCAGCAGAGGACAGCCCCAGGGCACTGAAGCTTTCTTT.

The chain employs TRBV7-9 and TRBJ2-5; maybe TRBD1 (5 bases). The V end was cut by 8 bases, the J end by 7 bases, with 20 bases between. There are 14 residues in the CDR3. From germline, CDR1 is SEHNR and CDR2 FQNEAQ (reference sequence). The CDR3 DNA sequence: TGTGCCAGCTGGTCGGCAGGGTCCACAGGGACCCAGTACTTC. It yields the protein CASWSAGSTGTQYF.

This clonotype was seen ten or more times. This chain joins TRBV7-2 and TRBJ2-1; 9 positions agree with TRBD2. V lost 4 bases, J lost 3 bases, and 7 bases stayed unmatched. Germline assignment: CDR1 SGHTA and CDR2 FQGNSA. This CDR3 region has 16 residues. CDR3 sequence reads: CASSSLAGAVYNEQFF. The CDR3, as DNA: TGTGCCAGCAGCTCCTTAGCGGGAGCGGTCTACAATGAGCAGTTCTTC.

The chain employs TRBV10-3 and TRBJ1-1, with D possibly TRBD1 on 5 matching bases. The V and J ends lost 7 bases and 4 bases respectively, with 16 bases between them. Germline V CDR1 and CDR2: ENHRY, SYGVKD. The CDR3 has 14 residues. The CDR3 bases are TGTGCCATCAAGGGGACTGAGGGGTTCACTGAAGCTTTCTTT. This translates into CAIKGTEGFTEAFF.

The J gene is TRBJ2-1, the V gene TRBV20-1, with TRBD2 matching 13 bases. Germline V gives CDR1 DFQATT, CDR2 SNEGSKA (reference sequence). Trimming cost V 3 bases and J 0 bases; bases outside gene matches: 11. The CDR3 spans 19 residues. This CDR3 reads CSARPSGTSGVGSYNEQFF. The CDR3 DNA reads TGCAGTGCTAGGCCTTCCGGGACTAGCGGGGTTGGCTCCTACAATGAGCAGTTCTTC.

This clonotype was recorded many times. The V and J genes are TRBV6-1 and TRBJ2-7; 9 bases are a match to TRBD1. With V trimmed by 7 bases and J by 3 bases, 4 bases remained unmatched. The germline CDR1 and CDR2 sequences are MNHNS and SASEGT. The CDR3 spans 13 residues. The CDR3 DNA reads TGTGCCAGCAAGGGACAGGGTTACTACGAGCAGTACTTC. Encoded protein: CASKGQGYYEQYF.

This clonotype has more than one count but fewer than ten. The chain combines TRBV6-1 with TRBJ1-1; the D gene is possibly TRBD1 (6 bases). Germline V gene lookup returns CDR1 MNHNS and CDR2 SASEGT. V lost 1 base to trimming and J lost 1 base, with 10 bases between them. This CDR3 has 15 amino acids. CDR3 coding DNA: TGTGCCAGCAGTGAAGAAGGCAGGGGGAACACTGAAGCTTTCTTT. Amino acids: CASSEEGRGNTEAFF.

The DNA for the CDR3 is TGTGCCAGCAGTCAGGGACAGGCGGGCGAGCAGTACTTC. Amino acid sequence: CASSQGQAGEQYF. The chain carries TRBV28 and TRBJ2-7, with 8 bases that match TRBD1. CDR3 length: 13 amino acids. The junction had 6 bases not matched to a gene; V was cut back by 5 bases and J by 6 bases. Per the germline V gene, CDR1 is MDHEN and CDR2 is SYDVKM.

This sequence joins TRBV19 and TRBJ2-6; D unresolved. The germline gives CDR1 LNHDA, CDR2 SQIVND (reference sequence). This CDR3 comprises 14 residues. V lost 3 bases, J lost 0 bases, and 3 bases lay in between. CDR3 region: CASSIPSGANVLTF. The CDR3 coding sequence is TGTGCCAGTAGTATCCCCTCTGGGGCCAACGTCCTGACTTTC.

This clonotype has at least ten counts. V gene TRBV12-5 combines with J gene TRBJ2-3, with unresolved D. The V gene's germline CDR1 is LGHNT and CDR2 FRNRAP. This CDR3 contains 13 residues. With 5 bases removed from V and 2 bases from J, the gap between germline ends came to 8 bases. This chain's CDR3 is CASGQSNTDTQYF. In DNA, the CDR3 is TGTGCTAGTGGTCAATCGAACACAGATACGCAGTATTTT.

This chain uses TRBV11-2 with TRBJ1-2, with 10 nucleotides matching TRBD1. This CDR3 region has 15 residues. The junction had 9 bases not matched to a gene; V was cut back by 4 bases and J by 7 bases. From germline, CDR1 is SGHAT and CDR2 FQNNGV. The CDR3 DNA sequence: TGTGCCAGCAGCTCCCTCCGGGACAGGGGCCGTGGCTACACCTTC. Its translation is CASSSLRDRGRGYTF.

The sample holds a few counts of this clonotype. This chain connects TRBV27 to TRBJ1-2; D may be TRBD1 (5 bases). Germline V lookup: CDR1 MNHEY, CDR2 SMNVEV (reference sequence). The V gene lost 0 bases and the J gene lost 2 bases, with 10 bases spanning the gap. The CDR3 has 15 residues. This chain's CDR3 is CASSLSAGPNYGYTF. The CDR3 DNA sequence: TGTGCCAGCAGTTTATCTGCAGGGCCCAACTATGGCTACACCTTC.

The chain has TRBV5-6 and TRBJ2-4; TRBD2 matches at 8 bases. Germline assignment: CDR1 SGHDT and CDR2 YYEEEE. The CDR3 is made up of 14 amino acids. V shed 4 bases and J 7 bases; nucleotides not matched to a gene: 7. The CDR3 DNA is TGTGCCAGCAGCCCGGGGGGGGGTGCGAACATTCAGTACTTC. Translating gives CASSPGGGANIQYF. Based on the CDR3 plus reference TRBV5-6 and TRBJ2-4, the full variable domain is DAGVTQSPTHLIKTRGQQVTLRCSPKSGHDTVSWYQQALGQGPQFIFQYYEEEERQRGNFPDRFSGHQFPNYSSELNVNALLLGDSALYLCASSPGGGANIQYFGAGTRLSVL.

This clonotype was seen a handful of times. The CDR3 region has the DNA TGTGCCAGCAGTACAACTAGCGGGAGTACCCACGAGCAGTACTTC. This sequence encodes CASSTTSGSTHEQYF. The chain is built from TRBV7-8 and TRBJ2-7; 11 nucleotides agree with TRBD2. Germline V gene data show CDR1 as SGHVS and CDR2 as FQNEAQ. V trimming: 6 bases; J trimming: 5 bases; junction bases outside the gene matches: 9. This CDR3 is 15 amino acids long.

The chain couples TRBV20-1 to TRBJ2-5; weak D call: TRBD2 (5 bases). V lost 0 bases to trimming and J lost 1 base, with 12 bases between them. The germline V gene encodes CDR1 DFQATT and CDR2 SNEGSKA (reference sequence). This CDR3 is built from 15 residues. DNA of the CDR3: TGCAGTGCTAGAGAGCGGCCGGGATCCCAAGAGACCCAGTACTTC. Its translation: CSARERPGSQETQYF.

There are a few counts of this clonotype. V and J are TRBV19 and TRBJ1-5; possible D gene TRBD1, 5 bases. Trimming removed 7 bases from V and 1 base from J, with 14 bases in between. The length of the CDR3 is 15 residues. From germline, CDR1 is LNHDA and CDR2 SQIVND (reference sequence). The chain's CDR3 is CASNKPGPSNQPQHF. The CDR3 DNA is TGTGCCAGTAACAAACCGGGACCCAGCAATCAGCCCCAGCATTTT.